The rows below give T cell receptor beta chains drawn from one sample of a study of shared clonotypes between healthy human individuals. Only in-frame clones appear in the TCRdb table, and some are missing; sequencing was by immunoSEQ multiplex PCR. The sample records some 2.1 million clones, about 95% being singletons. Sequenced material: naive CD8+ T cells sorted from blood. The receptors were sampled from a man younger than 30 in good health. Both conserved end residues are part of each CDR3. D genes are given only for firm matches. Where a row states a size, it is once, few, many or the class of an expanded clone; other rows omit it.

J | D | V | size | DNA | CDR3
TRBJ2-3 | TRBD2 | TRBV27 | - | TGTGCCAGCAGTTTATCACAGACTAGCGGGGTGACAGATACGCAGTATTTT | CASSLSQTSGVTDTQYF
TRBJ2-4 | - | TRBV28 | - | TGTGCCAGCAGCCAGGAAAAGGGGCACATTCAGTACTTC | CASSQEKGHIQYF
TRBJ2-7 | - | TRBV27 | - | TGTGCCAGCAGTTTAGGCAGGGTTGACCACGAGCAGTACTTC | CASSLGRVDHEQYF
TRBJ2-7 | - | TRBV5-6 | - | TGTGCCAGCAGCTTGGCTTCTTACGAGCAGTACTTC | CASSLASYEQYF
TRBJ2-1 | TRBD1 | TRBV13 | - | TGTGCCAGCAGCTTAGGCTACCGGACAGGGGGTAGGAGTGAGCAGTTCTTC | CASSLGYRTGGRSEQFF
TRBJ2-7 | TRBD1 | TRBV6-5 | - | TGTGCCAGCAGTCAGGGACAGGGGGTCCCCTACGAGCAGTACTTC | CASSQGQGVPYEQYF
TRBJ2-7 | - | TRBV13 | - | TGTGCCAGCAGCGACCCTGGGGGGGAGCAGTACTTC | CASSDPGGEQYF
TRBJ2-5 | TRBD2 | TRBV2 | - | TGTGCCAGCAGTGCTCCGACTAGCGGGAGGTCAGAGACCCAGTACTTC | CASSAPTSGRSETQYF
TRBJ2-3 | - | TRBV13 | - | TGTGCCAGCAGCCCCCCGGTGACAGATACGCAGTATTTT | CASSPPVTDTQYF
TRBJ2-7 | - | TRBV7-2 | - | TGTGCCAGCAGCGCCCAAGGCGTGGCGGAAGACCGTTACGAGCAGTACTTC | CASSAQGVAEDRYEQYF
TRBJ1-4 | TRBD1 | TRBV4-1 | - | TGCGCCAGCAGCCACATGACAGGGGCCGGAGAAAAACTGTTTTTT | CASSHMTGAGEKLFF
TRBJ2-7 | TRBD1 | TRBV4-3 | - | TGCGCCAGCAGCCAAGGTCCCGACAGGGGGTTATACGAGCAGTACTTC | CASSQGPDRGLYEQYF
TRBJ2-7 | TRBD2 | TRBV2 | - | TGTGCCAGCAGTGAAGTAGTTGCGGGAGGGACCTACGAGCAGTACTTC | CASSEVVAGGTYEQYF
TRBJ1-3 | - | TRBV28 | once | TGTGCCAGCAGTTCCCGACAGGTGAATGGAAACACCATATATTTT | CASSSRQVNGNTIYF
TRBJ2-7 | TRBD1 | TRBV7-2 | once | TGTGCCAGCAGCTACGGGACAGGGAACTCCTACGAGCAGTACTTC | CASSYGTGNSYEQYF
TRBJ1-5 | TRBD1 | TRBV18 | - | TGTGCCAGCTCACCGAACTCCGGGACAGGGCTATATAGCAATCAGCCCCAGCATTTT | CASSPNSGTGLYSNQPQHF
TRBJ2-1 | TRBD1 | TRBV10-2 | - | TGCGCCAGCAGTGAGAGTGGGACAGGGTATCAGGAGCAGTTCTTC | CASSESGTGYQEQFF
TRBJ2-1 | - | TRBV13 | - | TGTGCCAGCAGCTTAGCAGGCGAGTACAATGAGCAGTTCTTC | CASSLAGEYNEQFF
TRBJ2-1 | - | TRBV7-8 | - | TGTGCCAGCACCGGGTTACCACTTAATGAGCAGTTCTTC | CASTGLPLNEQFF
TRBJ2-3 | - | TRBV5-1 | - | TGCGCCAGCAGCTATCTTAGCGGCTCTAGCACAGATACGCAGTATTTT | CASSYLSGSSTDTQYF
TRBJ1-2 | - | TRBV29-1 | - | TGCAGCGTTGAAGGGGCAGGGGTAGACTATGGCTACACCTTC | CSVEGAGVDYGYTF
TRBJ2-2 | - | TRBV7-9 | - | TGTGCCAGCAGCCCTCGGGACAACCTGAACACCGGGGAGCTGTTTTTT | CASSPRDNLNTGELFF
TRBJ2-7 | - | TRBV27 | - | TGTGCCAGCGGTCTGAACCGGGGCTACGAGCAGTACTTC | CASGLNRGYEQYF
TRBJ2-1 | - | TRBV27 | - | TGTGCCAGCAGTTTATCAGGTGACCCGTACTCCCTCTCCTACAATGAGCAGTTCTTC | CASSLSGDPYSLSYNEQFF
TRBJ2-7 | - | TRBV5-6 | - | TGTGCCAGCAGCCTATGGGGGGACAACGAGCAGTACTTC | CASSLWGDNEQYF
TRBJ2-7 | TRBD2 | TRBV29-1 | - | TGCAGCGTCGAGGGACTAGCGGGGGCTCTTTTCTACGAGCAGTACTTC | CSVEGLAGALFYEQYF
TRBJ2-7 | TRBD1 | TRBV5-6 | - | TGTGCCAGCAGCTTATCGGTCGTGACAGGGCGGTACGAGCAGTACTTC | CASSLSVVTGRYEQYF
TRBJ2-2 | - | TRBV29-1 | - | TGCAGCGTTTTCCGGGGAGACACCGGGGAGCTGTTTTTT | CSVFRGDTGELFF
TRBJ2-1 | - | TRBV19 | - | TGTGCCAGTAGTATATCTAATGAGCAGTTCTTC | CASSISNEQFF
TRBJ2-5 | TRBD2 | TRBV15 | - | TGTGCCACCAGCAAAAGCGGGACGTACCAAGAGACCCAGTACTTC | CATSKSGTYQETQYF
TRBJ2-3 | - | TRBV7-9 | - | TGTGCCAGCAGTTTGCCGTCAGATACGCAGTATTTT | CASSLPSDTQYF
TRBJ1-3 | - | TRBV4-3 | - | TGCGCCAGCAGCCAAGATCAGAGTACTGGAAACACCATATATTTT | CASSQDQSTGNTIYF
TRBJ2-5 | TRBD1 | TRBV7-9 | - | TGTGCCAGCACTCTCAACGAGGACAGGGTCCAAGAGACCCAGTACTTC | CASTLNEDRVQETQYF
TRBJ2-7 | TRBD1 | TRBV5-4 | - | TGTGCCAGCAGCTTGGGTTCAGGGGGAGTGGACGAGCAGTACTTC | CASSLGSGGVDEQYF
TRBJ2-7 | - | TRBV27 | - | TGTGCCAGCGGAACCCCCGGGACGGCGACCTACGAGCAGTACTTC | CASGTPGTATYEQYF
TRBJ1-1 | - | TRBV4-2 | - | TGTGCCAGCAGCCAAGATCTTGCTTTCACTGAAGCTTTCTTT | CASSQDLAFTEAFF
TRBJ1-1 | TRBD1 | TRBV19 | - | TGTGCCAGTAGTACTCACGGACAGGGGAGGACTGAAGCTTTCTTT | CASSTHGQGRTEAFF
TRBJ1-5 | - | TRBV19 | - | TGTGCCAGTAGTATGGGTTTGGATCAGCCCCAGCATTTT | CASSMGLDQPQHF
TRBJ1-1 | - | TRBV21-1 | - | TGTGCCAGCAGCCTTCAAGGGGAGGGTGGAAACACTGAAGCTTTCTTT | CASSLQGEGGNTEAFF
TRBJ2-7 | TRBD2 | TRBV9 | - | TGTGCCAGCAGCCCCCCTGACAGCGGGGTCGACGAGCAGTACTTC | CASSPPDSGVDEQYF
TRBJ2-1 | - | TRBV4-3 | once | TGCGCCAGCAGCCAAGACAGGGTTGGTTGGCAGTTCTTC | CASSQDRVGWQFF
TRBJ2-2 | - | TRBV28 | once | TGTGCCAGCAGTTTGAGCGGCGGGGAGCTGTTTTTT | CASSLSGGELFF
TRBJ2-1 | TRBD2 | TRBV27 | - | TGTGCCAGCAGCCCGACTAGCGCCTCCTACAATGAGCAGTTCTTC | CASSPTSASYNEQFF
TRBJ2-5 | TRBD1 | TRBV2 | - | TGTGCCAGCAGTGAGGATCTGACAGGGGAGGAGACCCAGTACTTC | CASSEDLTGEETQYF
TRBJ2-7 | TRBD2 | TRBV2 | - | TGTGCCAGCAGTGCTTTAGCGGGCGCGTCCTACGAGCAGTACTTC | CASSALAGASYEQYF
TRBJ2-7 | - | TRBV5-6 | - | TGTGCCAGCAGCTTTCAGGAGACTCCCTTTTACGAGCAGTACTTC | CASSFQETPFYEQYF